This T cell receptor beta chain is drawn from a study of cytomegalovirus exposure and HLA in healthy donors. CDR3 length equals 15 residues. V trimming: 3 bases; J trimming: 9 bases; junction bases outside the gene matches: 7. CDR1 MDHEN and CDR2 SYDVKM come from the germline V gene. The study, taken as a whole, reports: Researchers reported in a later analysis that a missense DCLRE1C variant was tied to TCR beta V- and J-gene trimming.

PCR primers comprised 60 Vbeta and 13 Jbeta primers. Sequencing was performed with immunoSEQ multiplex PCR; in TCRdb, only in-frame clones are kept and a portion is missing. The table shows 140,000 to 150,000 clones, with approximately 76% occurring only once. Of note for this clone: Its antigen is currently unknown.

The rearrangement joins TRBV28 to TRBJ2-1; 11 bases agree with TRBD2. This clonotype was sampled from a man in his forties in good health and CMV-seronegative. The specimen was PBMCs. CDR3 DNA sequence: TGTGCCAGCAGTTTTAGCGGGAGGGCCGGCGGTGAGCAGTTCTTC. Protein: CASSFSGRAGGEQFF.